This TCR beta chain was documented in a study of neurological immune-mediated disorders. The CDR3 spans 15 residues. Per the germline V gene, CDR1 is SGHNT and CDR2 is YYREEE (reference sequence). V gave up 1 base and J gave up 4 bases; unmatched junction bases: 4. Whole-study results and caveats: Multiple sclerosis, the disease with the least TCR clonal expansion, fell below healthy controls, whereas HTLV-1-associated myelopathy showed the most.

Time point given: longitudinal time-point 1 (baseline). The unsorted libraries were generated from a total of 2 million PBMCs, which had been stored in RNAlater at -80 C. The cDNA came from 5'RACE with 10-nucleotide random UMIs. Sequencing runs each generated in excess of 190 million TCR-beta sequences derived from 15-18 subjects. TCRdb reanalysed the 5' RACE reads using MiXCR and keeps one entry per CDR3 protein. Among 50,000 to 70,000 distinct CDR3 sequences listed, about 10% were seen once. This clonotype has at least ten counts. The antigen is undetermined. Sequencing was performed on PBMCs. V is TRBV5-4 and J is TRBJ2-2, with 7 bases matching TRBD1. The receptor was derived from a male donor with HTLV-1-associated myelopathy (HAM/TSP). CDR3 bases: TGTGCCAGCAGCTTGAAGGGGGCGGTCACCGGGGAGCTGTTTTTT. Its translation: CASSLKGAVTGELFF.